The 27 T cell receptor beta chains below were found in one sample sequenced in a study of cytomegalovirus exposure and HLA in healthy donors. The PCR had 60 Vbeta and 13 Jbeta primers. Here immunoSEQ multiplex PCR was the method, and the copy in TCRdb shows in-frame clones only, minus some. Of some 110,000 clones in the sample, about three quarters were seen once. Sequenced material: PBMCs. The receptor set was obtained from a male donor in good health and CMV-seronegative.

The chain couples TRBV27 to TRBJ2-1, with 9 bases that match TRBD2. Per germline, CDR1 MNHEY and CDR2 SMNVEV (reference sequence). Unmatched junction bases numbered 6, after V lost 5 bases and J lost 4 bases. The CDR3 consists of 15 residues. CDR3 loop: CASSEREVTYNEQFF. CDR3 bases: TGTGCCAGCAGTGAGCGGGAGGTCACATACAATGAGCAGTTCTTC.

This clone was found many times. The gene calls are TRBV6-1 and TRBJ1-3, with D possibly matching TRBD1 (5 bases). V lost 0 bases, J lost 3 bases, and 9 bases lay in between. Germline V CDR1 and CDR2: MNHNS, SASEGT. The CDR3 sequence is 15 residues long. CDR3 sequence reads: CASSEAQERGNTIYF. The CDR3 DNA reads as TGTGCCAGCAGTGAAGCACAGGAACGTGGAAACACCATATATTTT.

The chain joins TRBV5-1 to TRBJ1-6; 7 bases align to TRBD1. V was clipped by 4 bases and J by 9 bases; unmatched bases: 7. This CDR3 comprises 14 residues. Germline lookup yields CDR1 SGHRS and CDR2 YFSETQ. In DNA form, the CDR3 reads TGCGCCAGCAGCACCTGGGACAGTTCTTCACCCCTCCACTTT. Encoded protein: CASSTWDSSSPLHF.

This clone was picked up one time. The chain uses TRBV4-3 and TRBJ2-2; D might be TRBD2 (6 bases). Trimming pared 0 bases from V and 5 bases from J, leaving 16 bases between. The CDR3 loop spans 17 amino acids. Germline assignment: CDR1 LGHNA and CDR2 YSLEER. CDR3 region: CASSQDPGGISTGELFF. CDR3 DNA sequence: TGCGCCAGCAGCCAAGATCCCGGCGGGATATCAACCGGGGAGCTGTTTTTT.

This sequence joins TRBV28 and TRBJ2-7, with D uncertain. Looked up from germline, CDR1 is MDHEN and CDR2 is SYDVKM. The V end was cut by 3 bases, the J end by 0 bases, with 6 bases between. CDR3 length: 13 residues. CDR3 bases: TGTGCCAGCAGTTTTCGGAGCTCCTACGAGCAGTACTTC. Translated: CASSFRSSYEQYF.

This clone was observed a few times. The chain carries TRBV7-9 and TRBJ2-1; D might be TRBD2 (5 bases). The ends were cut back, 4 bases at V and 2 bases at J, with 12 bases in the middle. From germline, CDR1 is SEHNR and CDR2 FQNEAQ (reference sequence). CDR3 length: 15 amino acids. In DNA, the CDR3 is TGTGCCAGCAGCTCCGGACTTTTTCCCTACAATGAGCAGTTCTTC. Its protein product is CASSSGLFPYNEQFF. The complete variable domain, with remaining parts taken from reference TRBV7-9 and TRBJ2-1, reads DTGVSQNPRHKITKRGQNVTFRCDPISEHNRLYWYRQTLGQGPEFLTYFQNEAQLEKSRLLSDRFSAERPKGSFSTLEIQRTEQGDSAMYLCASSSGLFPYNEQFFGPGTRLTVL.

The chain carries TRBV4-3 and TRBJ2-3, with 10 bases matching TRBD2. The ends lost 1 base at V and 5 bases at J; junction bases unmatched: 6. Germline V gene sequence: CDR1 LGHNA, CDR2 YSLEER. The CDR3 contains 16 residues. As DNA, the CDR3 is TGCGCCAGCAGCCAAGGTCGGCTAGCGGGAGAAGATACGCAGTATTTT. Residues: CASSQGRLAGEDTQYF.

V gene TRBV9 combines with J gene TRBJ2-2, with TRBD2 matching 7 bases. Germline V gene sequence: CDR1 SGDLS, CDR2 YYNGEE. V trimming: 4 bases; J trimming: 2 bases; junction bases outside the gene matches: 14. This CDR3 has 18 residues. CDR3 sequence (DNA): TGTGCCAGCAGCCCAACCGCTAGTCGCGGGGGAAACACCGGGGAGCTGTTTTTT. Translating gives CASSPTASRGGNTGELFF.

The V gene is TRBV6-6, the J gene TRBJ2-2, with D possibly TRBD1 on 5 matching bases. Germline CDR1 reads MNHNY; CDR2 reads SVGAGI (reference sequence). Trimming cost V 6 bases and J 1 base, with 9 bases left between them. The CDR3 consists of 14 residues. DNA for the CDR3: TGTGCCAGCAGCCGCGACAGGAACACCGGGGAGCTGTTTTTT. Translating it yields CASSRDRNTGELFF.

V gene TRBV30 combines with J gene TRBJ1-1; 8 bases map to TRBD1. CDR3 length: 12 amino acids. Unmatched junction bases numbered 6, after V lost 8 bases and J lost 4 bases. Per germline, CDR1 GTSNPN and CDR2 SVGIG (reference sequence). The CDR3 reads CAGQGRSTEAFF. The CDR3 region has the DNA TGTGCCGGACAGGGTAGGAGCACTGAAGCTTTCTTT.

V and J are TRBV7-3 and TRBJ2-1; a possible D gene is TRBD2 (5 bases). The CDR3 length is 16 residues. V was trimmed by 2 bases and J by 0 bases, leaving 11 bases between them. Germline assignment: CDR1 SGHTA and CDR2 FQGTGA. The CDR3 coding sequence is TGTGCCAGCAGCTTATACGGCGGACTCTCCTACAATGAGCAGTTCTTC. Translated: CASSLYGGLSYNEQFF.

The rearrangement uses TRBV7-7 and TRBJ2-3, with 7 bases fitting TRBD2. Germline trimming cut 6 bases from V and 2 bases from J; bases unmatched to any gene: 5. Germline V gives CDR1 SSHAT, CDR2 FNYEAQ (reference sequence). The CDR3 is 14 amino acids. The CDR3 loop reads CASSLSGPTDTQYF. The CDR3 region has the DNA TGTGCCAGCAGTCTTAGCGGGCCCACAGATACGCAGTATTTT.

The rearrangement joins TRBV14 to TRBJ2-5, with D unclear. Germline V gene lookup returns CDR1 SGHDN and CDR2 FVKESK. Trimming shortened V by 1 base and J by 5 bases, and 8 bases separated the two germline ends. The CDR3 has 13 amino acids. The CDR3 is CASSQGVVETQYF. DNA for the CDR3: TGTGCCAGCAGCCAAGGAGTGGTGGAGACCCAGTACTTC.

This clone was seen a single time. This rearrangement joins TRBV25-1 to TRBJ2-3; D not resolved. From germline, CDR1 is MGHDK and CDR2 SYGVNS. V was cut by 3 bases and J by 4 bases, with 11 bases left in between. The CDR3 runs 14 residues. CDR3 sequence reads: CASSDPRVSDTQYF. CDR3 bases: TGTGCCAGCAGTGACCCTCGAGTATCAGATACGCAGTATTTT.

V gene TRBV10-3 combines with J gene TRBJ1-5, with unresolved D. CDR1 is ENHRY and CDR2 is SYGVKD in the germline V gene. Trimming pared 5 bases from V and 1 base from J, leaving 9 bases between. The length of the CDR3 is 14 residues. The CDR3: CAISTELSNQPQHF. CDR3 bases: TGTGCCATCAGTACAGAATTAAGCAATCAGCCCCAGCATTTT.

The chain is built from TRBV5-1 and TRBJ2-7, with D possibly being TRBD2 (6 bases). Germline-derived CDR1 and CDR2 are SGHRS and YFSETQ. The CDR3 has 14 residues. Trimming removed 4 bases at V and 6 bases at J, with 17 bases between. The CDR3: CASSPGWAEGEQYF. CDR3 nucleotides: TGCGCCAGCAGCCCCGGATGGGCGGAGGGCGAGCAGTACTTC.

This clone was detected a few times. The V gene is TRBV5-5, the J gene TRBJ1-1; 9 positions agree with TRBD1. The CDR3 is 15 residues long. Germline V CDR1 and CDR2: SGHKS, YYEKEE (reference sequence). The V gene end was trimmed by 2 bases and the J gene end by 1 base; junction bases not matched to a gene: 3. CDR3 coding DNA: TGTGCCAGCAGCTTAAACAGGGGGCGGAACACTGAAGCTTTCTTT. Translation gives CASSLNRGRNTEAFF.

This chain connects TRBV27 to TRBJ1-4; 7 nucleotides line up with TRBD1. The CDR3 extends over 14 amino acids. Germline V gene data show CDR1 as MNHEY and CDR2 as SMNVEV (reference sequence). The V and J ends lost 3 bases and 7 bases, in that order; junction bases with no gene match: 5. The CDR3 region is CASSLGQGVEKLFF. DNA of the CDR3: TGTGCCAGCAGTTTGGGTCAGGGGGTTGAAAAACTGTTTTTT.

The CDR3 sequence: CASSQQDSEQFF. The CDR3, as DNA: TGCGCCAGCAGCCAACAGGACAGCGAGCAGTTCTTC. The chain employs TRBV4-1 and TRBJ2-1; a possible D gene is TRBD1 (6 bases). This CDR3 region has 12 residues. V was trimmed by 2 bases and J by 10 bases, leaving 9 bases between them. The germline CDR1 and CDR2 sequences are MGHRA and YSYEKL.

This clone was counted only a few times. The chain employs TRBV7-4 and TRBJ2-7; tentative D call: TRBD1 (5 bases). V was trimmed by 2 bases and J by 5 bases, leaving 7 bases between them. Germline CDR1 reads SGHVT; CDR2 reads SQSDAQ. The CDR3 has 12 amino acids. CDR3 amino acids: CASSLLGDEQYF. CDR3 in DNA: TGTGCCAGCAGCTTATTAGGGGACGAGCAGTACTTC.

As concerns this clone: Other nucleotide sequences in the sample specify the same CDR3. V usage is TRBV5-1 and J usage is TRBJ2-2; tentative D call: TRBD1 (6 bases). CDR1 and CDR2 (germline): SGHRS, YFSETQ. Trimming stripped 2 bases from V and 0 bases from J, with 8 bases between. CDR3 length: 15 amino acids. CDR3 sequence reads: CASSLGGTNTGELFF. The CDR3 DNA sequence: TGCGCCAGCAGCTTAGGGGGAACGAACACCGGGGAGCTGTTTTTT.

This clone has only a few counts. CDR3 nucleotide sequence: TGTGCCAGCAGCCAAGAGGCAGTAACGGGAGGAGGAGATACGCAGTATTTT. This translates into CASSQEAVTGGGDTQYF. The J gene is TRBJ2-3, the V gene TRBV4-2, with 7 positions matching TRBD2. Losses at the gene ends were 0 bases for V and 5 bases for J; bases not matched to a gene: 11. This CDR3 is built from 17 residues. Per germline, CDR1 LGHNA and CDR2 YNFKEQ.

This clone turned up a few times. This sequence joins TRBV6-6 and TRBJ2-1, with D perhaps TRBD2 (5 bases). V was clipped by 8 bases and J by 0 bases, with 14 bases between them. The CDR3 runs to 15 residues. Germline CDR1 reads MNHNY; CDR2 reads SVGAGI (reference sequence). The CDR3 DNA reads as TGTGCCAGCGTTGCCGACCGGGGCTCCTACAATGAGCAGTTCTTC. Residues: CASVADRGSYNEQFF.

The rearrangement uses TRBV27 and TRBJ2-7; 10 nucleotides agree with TRBD2. Looked up from germline, CDR1 is MNHEY and CDR2 is SMNVEV (reference sequence). Trimming removed 5 bases from V and 3 bases from J; junction bases left unmatched: 4. This CDR3 has 14 amino acids. Written as DNA, the CDR3 is TGTGCCAGCAGTGCGGGACTAGCGTTCTACGAGCAGTACTTC. Its protein product is CASSAGLAFYEQYF.

The rearrangement links TRBV30 to TRBJ1-5; 7 nucleotides agree with TRBD1. This CDR3 has 16 residues. V shed 1 base, J shed 4 bases, and the junction held 10 bases outside the gene matches. The germline CDR1 and CDR2 sequences are GTSNPN and SVGIG (reference sequence). DNA for the CDR3: TGTGCCTGGAGTGCAACCGGGACAGAATTAAATCAGCCCCAGCATTTT. This encodes CAWSATGTELNQPQHF. The complete variable domain, with remaining parts taken from reference TRBV30 and TRBJ1-5, reads SQTIHQWPATLVQPVGSPLSLECTVEGTSNPNLYWYRQAAGRGLQLLFYSVGIGQISSEVPQNLSASRPQDRQFILSSKKLLLSDSGFYLCAWSATGTELNQPQHFGDGTRLSIL.

The rearrangement uses TRBV6-6 and TRBJ2-5; D not certain. The J call may be faulty, since TRBJ2-7 better matches the DNA end. CDR1 and CDR2 (germline): MNHNY, SVGAGI (reference sequence). The CDR3 is 13 residues long. CDR3 loop: CASSYSMGDEQYF. The DNA of the CDR3 is TGTGCCAGCAGTTACTCGATGGGCGACGAGCAGTACTTC.

The chain employs TRBV19 and TRBJ1-1, with a weak D call TRBD1 (5 bases). CDR3 length equals 12 residues. Trimming shortened V by 2 bases and J by 10 bases, and 11 bases separated the two germline ends. CDR1 LNHDA and CDR2 SQIVND come from the germline V gene (reference sequence). The CDR3 reads CASSIITGRAFF. The DNA of the CDR3 is TGTGCCAGTAGTATAATAACAGGTCGAGCTTTCTTT.